These 27 T cell receptor beta chains came from one sample sequenced in a study of control samples from healthy donors and cancer patients. Sequencing was performed with immunoSEQ multiplex PCR; in TCRdb, only in-frame clones are kept and a portion is missing. Of 45,000 to 60,000 clones detected, 94% appear once; the ten largest clones hold less than 4%. Source material: blood. The receptors stem from a man in his thirties or forties in good health.

The rearrangement uses TRBV13 and TRBJ1-2, with 10 bases aligning to TRBD1. The V and J ends lost 6 bases and 0 bases, in that order; junction bases with no gene match: 16. CDR1 and CDR2 (germline): PRHDT, FYEKMQ (reference sequence). The CDR3 contains 19 residues. The CDR3 loop is CASSGYAPGQGTTNYGYTF. CDR3 bases: TGTGCCAGCAGTGGATACGCCCCGGGACAGGGGACAACTAACTATGGCTACACCTTC.

This chain joins TRBV13 and TRBJ2-2; D unresolved. This CDR3 is 13 amino acids long. Germline V gene data show CDR1 as PRHDT and CDR2 as FYEKMQ (reference sequence). V lost 4 bases to trimming and J lost 7 bases, with 10 bases between them. CDR3 nucleotide sequence: TGTGCCAGCAGCTCCCGACTGGGCGGGGAGCTGTTTTTT. As protein: CASSSRLGGELFF.

The CDR3 nucleotides are TGTGCCACCCGTGACAATTTAATTGAAAAACTGTTTTTT. As protein: CATRDNLIEKLFF. J is TRBJ1-4 and V is TRBV27; D gene unclear. This CDR3 region has 13 residues. Germline V gene sequence: CDR1 MNHEY, CDR2 SMNVEV (reference sequence). With 10 bases removed from V and 7 bases from J, the gap between germline ends came to 16 bases.

The rearrangement links TRBV14 to TRBJ1-2, with D perhaps TRBD1 (5 bases). This CDR3 region has 14 residues. The V end lost 0 bases, the J end lost 8 bases, and 13 bases lay between the germline ends. CDR1 and CDR2 (germline): SGHDN, FVKESK. The CDR3 DNA reads TGTGCCAGCAGCCAAGATACATTGGGGCTCGGCTACACCTTC. This translates into CASSQDTLGLGYTF.

This chain joins TRBV7-9 and TRBJ1-5; D is uncertain. The V end lost 5 bases, the J end lost 11 bases, and 10 bases lay between the germline ends. The CDR3 sequence is 11 residues long. Germline assignment: CDR1 SEHNR and CDR2 FQNEAQ (reference sequence). CDR3 residues: CASSLLGAQHF. The CDR3 DNA reads as TGTGCCAGCAGCCTACTTGGAGCCCAGCATTTT.

This sequence joins TRBV7-9 and TRBJ2-3; unclear D gene. CDR1 and CDR2 (germline): SEHNR, FQNEAQ (reference sequence). V was clipped by 5 bases and J by 7 bases, with 4 bases between them. The CDR3 covers 10 residues. CDR3 sequence reads: CASSGYTQYF. The CDR3 DNA is TGTGCCAGCAGCGGATATACGCAGTATTTT.

The V gene is TRBV18, the J gene TRBJ2-5, with 8 positions matching TRBD2. J gave up 4 bases and V 5 bases, and 12 bases lay outside the gene matches. Germline loops: CDR1 KGHSH, CDR2 LQKENI. The length of the CDR3 is 16 residues. The CDR3 here is CASSARAGAQGETQYF. In DNA, the CDR3 is TGTGCCAGCTCAGCGCGAGCGGGAGCTCAAGGAGAGACCCAGTACTTC.

CDR3 protein: CAITTTTGELFF. Here the CDR3 DNA reads TGTGCCATCACGACGACCACCGGGGAGCTGTTTTTT. The chain combines TRBV10-3 with TRBJ2-2; D is unresolved. Trimming took off 7 bases at V and 4 bases at J, with 7 bases between the two ends. Per germline, CDR1 ENHRY and CDR2 SYGVKD. This CDR3 is 12 amino acids long.

The V gene is TRBV19, the J gene TRBJ2-5; TRBD1 might be the D (5 bases). Trimming left V 7 bases short and J 13 bases short, with 22 bases between. Germline values: CDR1 LNHDA, CDR2 SQIVND (reference sequence). The length of the CDR3 is 13 residues. This CDR3 reads CASTPSPRAVRYF. CDR3 DNA: TGTGCCAGTACCCCCTCACCCAGGGCAGTTCGGTACTTC.

The V and J genes are TRBV6-5 and TRBJ1-5, with D perhaps TRBD1 (5 bases). V lost 2 bases and J 9 bases, leaving 14 bases between the germline ends. Germline lookup yields CDR1 MNHEY and CDR2 SVGAGI. The length of the CDR3 is 14 residues. The DNA of the CDR3 is TGTGCCAGCAGTTACGCGAGGGGCTTGGGGCCCCAGCATTTT. It codes for CASSYARGLGPQHF.

The chain joins TRBV14 to TRBJ2-7; D possibly corresponds to TRBD1 (7 bases). V lost 5 bases, J lost 2 bases, and 28 bases lay in between. Germline V gene sequence: CDR1 SGHDN, CDR2 FVKESK. The CDR3 covers 19 residues. The CDR3 sequence: CASSGHRGLHSDPPYEQYF. Written as DNA, the CDR3 is TGTGCCAGCAGCGGGCACAGGGGACTCCATTCCGACCCCCCCTACGAGCAGTACTTC.

Only one count was recorded for this clone. This sequence joins TRBV3-1 (or the pseudogene TRBV3-2) and TRBJ1-1; tentatively, D is TRBD1 (5 bases). CDR1 LGHDT and CDR2 YNNKEL come from the germline V gene (reference sequence). The CDR3 spans 14 residues. Between the trimmed V and J ends, which lost 1 base and 1 base, there was a span of 7 bases. CDR3: CASSQGGPNTEAFF. Written as DNA, the CDR3 is TGTGCCAGCAGCCAAGGGGGCCCGAACACTGAAGCTTTCTTT.

The rearrangement uses TRBV12-3 or TRBV12-4 and TRBJ2-7; tentative D call: TRBD1 (6 bases). This CDR3 has 13 residues. Trimming cost V 2 bases and J 3 bases, with 8 bases left between them. CDR3 sequence reads: CASSLYRVYEQYF. In nucleotides, the CDR3 is TGTGCCAGCAGTTTATACAGGGTCTACGAGCAGTACTTC.

The V and J genes are TRBV7-9 and TRBJ1-5, with D possibly matching TRBD1 (5 bases). CDR1 is SEHNR, CDR2 FQNEAQ, per germline (reference sequence). The CDR3 consists of 15 residues. The V gene lost 5 bases and the J gene lost 0 bases, with 11 bases spanning the gap. The CDR3 DNA reads TGTGCCAGCAGCCTCGGGACCAGTAGCAATCAGCCCCAGCATTTT. It is translated as CASSLGTSSNQPQHF.

The chain uses TRBV7-2 and TRBJ1-1; 8 nucleotides match TRBD1. Trimming removed 3 bases from V and 1 base from J; junction bases left unmatched: 4. CDR1 SGHTA and CDR2 FQGNSA come from the germline V gene. The CDR3 spans 15 residues. The DNA of the CDR3 is TGTGCCAGCAGCTTCCGCGGACAGGGGAACACTGAAGCTTTCTTT. Translation: CASSFRGQGNTEAFF.

V usage is TRBV5-6 and J usage is TRBJ1-5; 7 bases map to TRBD1. The CDR3 covers 17 residues. Germline V gene lookup returns CDR1 SGHDT and CDR2 YYEEEE. J lost 0 bases, V lost 3 bases, and 9 bases had no gene match. The DNA for the CDR3 is TGTGCCAGCAGCTCTGAAGCAGGGGGGTATAGCAATCAGCCCCAGCATTTT. It specifies CASSSEAGGYSNQPQHF.

The chain employs TRBV9 and TRBJ1-2; 11 positions match TRBD1. Germline values: CDR1 SGDLS, CDR2 YYNGEE. This CDR3 is 15 amino acids long. Unmatched junction bases numbered 7, after V lost 3 bases and J lost 6 bases. CDR3 region: CASSAGSGQGDGYTF. DNA for the CDR3: TGTGCCAGCAGCGCCGGGTCGGGACAGGGGGATGGCTACACCTTC.

The chain employs TRBV3-1 (or the pseudogene TRBV3-2) and TRBJ1-1, with TRBD1 as a possible D gene (5 bases). The CDR3 has 14 residues. Germline CDR1 and CDR2: LGHDT and YNNKEL (reference sequence). Trimming stripped 1 base from V and 4 bases from J, with 10 bases between. CDR3 in amino acids: CASSQVYRTTEAFF. The CDR3 DNA follows: TGTGCCAGCAGCCAAGTCTACAGGACCACTGAAGCTTTCTTT.

A single count supports this clone. The genes are TRBV30 and TRBJ1-1; no definite D call. The CDR3 has 13 residues. V shed 3 bases and J shed 0 bases, with 8 bases lying between them. The germline V gene encodes CDR1 GTSNPN and CDR2 SVGIG (reference sequence). The CDR3 here is CAWSEDMNTEAFF. The CDR3 DNA is TGTGCCTGGAGCGAAGATATGAACACTGAAGCTTTCTTT.

The V call is TRBV7-8, the J call TRBJ2-3; 7 bases map to TRBD2. V was clipped by 5 bases and J by 1 base; unmatched bases: 6. CDR3 length: 15 amino acids. Germline loops: CDR1 SGHVS, CDR2 FQNEAQ. Here the CDR3 DNA reads TGTGCCAGCAGCCCTGACGCGGGGGGCACAGATACGCAGTATTTT. As protein: CASSPDAGGTDTQYF.

The rearrangement uses TRBV18 and TRBJ1-2; no definite D call. The length of the CDR3 is 15 residues. Trimming took 1 base from V and 6 from J, leaving 15 bases between them. CDR1 is KGHSH, CDR2 LQKENI, per germline. CDR3 coding DNA: TGTGCCAGCTCACCACTTGGCTCGAGCCCGGATGGCTACACCTTC. Its protein is CASSPLGSSPDGYTF.

CDR3 in amino acids: CASSEGRWTDSGANVLTF. In nucleotides, the CDR3 is TGTGCCAGCAGCGAGGGCCGGTGGACTGACTCTGGGGCCAACGTCCTGACTTTC. This sequence joins TRBV9 and TRBJ2-6, with a tentative D call TRBD2 (5 bases). Deletions cut 3 bases from V and 0 bases from J, with 16 bases between. This CDR3 is 18 amino acids long. CDR1 and CDR2 (germline): SGDLS, YYNGEE.

The genes are TRBV7-9 and TRBJ1-3, with TRBD1 as a possible D gene (6 bases). The CDR3 is 17 amino acids. The germline V and J ends were trimmed by 5 bases and 4 bases, with 21 bases remaining between them. The V gene's germline CDR1 is SEHNR and CDR2 FQNEAQ (reference sequence). Here the CDR3 reads CASSALVGRGKGNTIYF. CDR3 DNA: TGTGCCAGCAGCGCCCTTGTGGGCAGGGGAAAAGGAAACACCATATATTTT. The whole variable domain, remainder taken from reference TRBV7-9 and TRBJ1-3, is DTGVSQNPRHKITKRGQNVTFRCDPISEHNRLYWYRQTLGQGPEFLTYFQNEAQLEKSRLLSDRFSAERPKGSFSTLEIQRTEQGDSAMYLCASSALVGRGKGNTIYFGEGSWLTVV.

The rearrangement uses TRBV4-3 and TRBJ2-5; 14 nucleotides match TRBD2. With 0 bases clipped from V and 1 base from J, the junction kept 4 bases outside the gene matches. The CDR3 has 18 amino acids. CDR1 and CDR2 (germline): LGHNA, YSLEER. This chain's CDR3 is CASSQDRGTSGGQETQYF. As DNA, the CDR3 is TGCGCCAGCAGCCAAGATAGAGGGACTAGCGGGGGCCAAGAGACCCAGTACTTC.

CDR3 amino acids: CASSGGGPYEQYF. The DNA of the CDR3 is TGTGCCAGCTCCGGAGGGGGGCCCTACGAGCAGTACTTC. The chain carries TRBV27 and TRBJ2-7; D tentatively reads TRBD1 or TRBD2 (6 bases each). The CDR3 extends over 13 amino acids. V lost 8 bases and J 2 bases, leaving 13 bases between the germline ends. CDR1 is MNHEY, CDR2 SMNVEV, per germline (reference sequence).

The gene calls are TRBV2 and TRBJ1-2; D is undetermined. Per the germline V gene, CDR1 is SNHLY and CDR2 is FYNNEI. The CDR3 extends over 14 amino acids. Trimming shortened V by 7 bases and J by 4 bases, and 16 bases separated the two germline ends. DNA of the CDR3: TGTGCCAGCACCGTCGCTTTCGGTCTCTATGGCTACACCTTC. Amino acid sequence: CASTVAFGLYGYTF.

This rearrangement joins TRBV3-1 (or the pseudogene TRBV3-2) to TRBJ1-1, with D perhaps TRBD1 (5 bases). This CDR3 has 15 residues. Looked up from germline, CDR1 is LGHDT and CDR2 is YNNKEL (reference sequence). Trimming shortened V by 3 bases and J by 7 bases, and 18 bases separated the two germline ends. The CDR3 DNA reads TGTGCCAGCAGCCACACGACAGTTCTGGGGGATGAAGCTTTCTTT. This encodes CASSHTTVLGDEAFF.